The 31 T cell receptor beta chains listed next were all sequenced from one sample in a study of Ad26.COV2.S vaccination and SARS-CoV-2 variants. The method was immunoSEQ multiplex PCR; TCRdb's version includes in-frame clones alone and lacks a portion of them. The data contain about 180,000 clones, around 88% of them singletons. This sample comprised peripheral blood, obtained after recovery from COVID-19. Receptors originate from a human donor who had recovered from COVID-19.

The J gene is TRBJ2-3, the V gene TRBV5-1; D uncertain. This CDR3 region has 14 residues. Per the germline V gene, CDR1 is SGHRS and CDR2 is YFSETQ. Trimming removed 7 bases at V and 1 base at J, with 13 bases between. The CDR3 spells CASAPRTGTDTQYF. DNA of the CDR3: TGCGCCAGCGCCCCTCGAACTGGCACAGATACGCAGTATTTT.

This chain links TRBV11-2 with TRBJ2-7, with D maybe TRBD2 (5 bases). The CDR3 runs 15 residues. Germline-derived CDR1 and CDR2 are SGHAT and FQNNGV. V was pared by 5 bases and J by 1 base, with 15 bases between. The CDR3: CASSSSPGISYEQYF. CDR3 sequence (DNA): TGTGCCAGCAGCAGTAGTCCGGGGATATCCTACGAGCAGTACTTC.

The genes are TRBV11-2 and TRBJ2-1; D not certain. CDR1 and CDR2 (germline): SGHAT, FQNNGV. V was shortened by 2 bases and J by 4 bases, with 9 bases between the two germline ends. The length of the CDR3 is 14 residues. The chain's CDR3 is CASSLSGNYNEQFF. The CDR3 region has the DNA TGTGCCAGCAGCTTAAGTGGGAATTACAATGAGCAGTTCTTC.

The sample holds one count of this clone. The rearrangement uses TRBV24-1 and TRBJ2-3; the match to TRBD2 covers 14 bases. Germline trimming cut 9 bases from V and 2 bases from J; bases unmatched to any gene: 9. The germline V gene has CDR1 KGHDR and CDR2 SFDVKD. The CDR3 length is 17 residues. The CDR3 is CATRPGLAGADTDTQYF. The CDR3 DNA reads TGTGCCACCCGACCGGGACTAGCGGGGGCCGACACAGATACGCAGTATTTT.

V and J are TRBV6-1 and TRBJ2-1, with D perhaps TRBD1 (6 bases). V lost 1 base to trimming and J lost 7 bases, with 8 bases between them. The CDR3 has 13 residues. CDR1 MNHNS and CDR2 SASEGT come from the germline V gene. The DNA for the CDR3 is TGTGCCAGCAGTGAAGATAGGGGGAATGAGCAGTTCTTC. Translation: CASSEDRGNEQFF.

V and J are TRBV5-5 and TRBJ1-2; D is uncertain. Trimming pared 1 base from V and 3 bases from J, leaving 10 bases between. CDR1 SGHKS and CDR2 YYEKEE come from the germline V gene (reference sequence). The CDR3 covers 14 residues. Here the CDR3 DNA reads TGTGCCAGCAGCTTGTATCAAGATGACTATGGCTACACCTTC. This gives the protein CASSLYQDDYGYTF.

CDR3 DNA sequence: TGTGCCAGCAGTTCCACCATGGGTGAAGCTTTCTTT. This gives the protein CASSSTMGEAFF. This chain connects TRBV12-3 or TRBV12-4 to TRBJ1-1; D uncertain. The V end was cut by 4 bases, the J end by 7 bases, with 10 bases between. This CDR3 is built from 12 residues.

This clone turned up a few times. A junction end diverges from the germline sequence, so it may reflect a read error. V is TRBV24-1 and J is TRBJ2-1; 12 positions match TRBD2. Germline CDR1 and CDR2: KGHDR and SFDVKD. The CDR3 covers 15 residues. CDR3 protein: CATSDLLAGGTKWLF. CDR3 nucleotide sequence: TGTGCCACCAGTGATCTCCTAGCGGGAGGGACTAAATGGCTCTTC.

The DNA of the CDR3 is TGTGCCAGCAGTGAGATTTCGGGTTACGGTCAGCCCCAGCATTTT. It specifies CASSEISGYGQPQHF. V usage is TRBV2 and J usage is TRBJ1-5, with D unclear. Germline CDR1 reads SNHLY; CDR2 reads FYNNEI. CDR3 length equals 15 residues. V was trimmed by 3 bases and J by 6 bases, leaving 15 bases between them.

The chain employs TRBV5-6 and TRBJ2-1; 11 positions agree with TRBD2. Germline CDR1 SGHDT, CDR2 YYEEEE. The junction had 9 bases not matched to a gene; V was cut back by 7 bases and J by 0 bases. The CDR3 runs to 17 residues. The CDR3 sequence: CASLETSGTYSYNEQFF. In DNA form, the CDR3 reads TGTGCCAGCCTCGAGACTAGCGGGACTTACTCCTACAATGAGCAGTTCTTC. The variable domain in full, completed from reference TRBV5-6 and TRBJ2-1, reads DAGVTQSPTHLIKTRGQQVTLRCSPKSGHDTVSWYQQALGQGPQFIFQYYEEEERQRGNFPDRFSGHQFPNYSSELNVNALLLGDSALYLCASLETSGTYSYNEQFFGPGTRLTVL.

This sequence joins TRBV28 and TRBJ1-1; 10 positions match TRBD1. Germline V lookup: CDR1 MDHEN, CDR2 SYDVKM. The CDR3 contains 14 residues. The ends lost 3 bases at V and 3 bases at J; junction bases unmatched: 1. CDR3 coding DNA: TGTGCCAGCAGTTTGGGACAGGGGTACACTGAAGCTTTCTTT. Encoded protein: CASSLGQGYTEAFF.

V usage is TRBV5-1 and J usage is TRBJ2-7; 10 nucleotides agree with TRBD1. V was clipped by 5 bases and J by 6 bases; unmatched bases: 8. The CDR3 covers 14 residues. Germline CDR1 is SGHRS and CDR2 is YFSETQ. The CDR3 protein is CASRPGTGDREQYF. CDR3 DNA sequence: TGCGCCAGCAGGCCCGGGACAGGGGATCGCGAGCAGTACTTC.

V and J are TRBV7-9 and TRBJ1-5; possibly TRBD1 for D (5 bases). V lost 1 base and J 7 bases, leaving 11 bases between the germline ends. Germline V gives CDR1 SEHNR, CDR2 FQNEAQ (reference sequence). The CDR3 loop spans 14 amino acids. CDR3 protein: CASSLGQGYQPQHF. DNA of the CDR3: TGTGCCAGCAGCTTAGGGCAGGGATACCAGCCCCAGCATTTT.

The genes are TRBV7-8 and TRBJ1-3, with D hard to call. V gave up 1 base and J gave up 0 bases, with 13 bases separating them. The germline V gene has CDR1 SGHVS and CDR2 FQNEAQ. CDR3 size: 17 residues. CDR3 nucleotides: TGTGCCAGCAGCTTAGGCCCAGCCTTTAGCTCTGGAAACACCATATATTTT. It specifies CASSLGPAFSSGNTIYF.

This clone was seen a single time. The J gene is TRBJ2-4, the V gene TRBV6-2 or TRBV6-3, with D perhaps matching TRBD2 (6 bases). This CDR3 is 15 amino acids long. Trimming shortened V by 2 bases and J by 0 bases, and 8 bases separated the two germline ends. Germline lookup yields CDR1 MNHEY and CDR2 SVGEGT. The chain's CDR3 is CASSYPGLAKNIQYF. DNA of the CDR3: TGTGCCAGCAGTTACCCGGGACTAGCCAAAAACATTCAGTACTTC.

CDR3: CASSFVQGSEQFF. The CDR3 bases are TGTGCCAGCAGTTTTGTGCAGGGGTCTGAGCAGTTCTTC. The chain links TRBV27 to TRBJ2-1; weak D call: TRBD1 (6 bases). Germline CDR1 is MNHEY and CDR2 is SMNVEV (reference sequence). The CDR3 totals 13 residues. V shed 3 bases and J shed 9 bases, with 12 bases lying between them.

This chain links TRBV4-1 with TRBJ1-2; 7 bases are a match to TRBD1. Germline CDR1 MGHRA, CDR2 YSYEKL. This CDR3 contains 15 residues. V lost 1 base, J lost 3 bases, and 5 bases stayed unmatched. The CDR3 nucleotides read TGCGCCAGCAGCCAAGTAAGGACAGGTGACTATGGCTACACCTTC. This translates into CASSQVRTGDYGYTF.

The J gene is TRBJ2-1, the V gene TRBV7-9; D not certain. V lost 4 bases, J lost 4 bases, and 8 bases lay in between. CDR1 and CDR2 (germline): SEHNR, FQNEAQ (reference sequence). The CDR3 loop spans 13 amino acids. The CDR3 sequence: CASSSASYNEQFF. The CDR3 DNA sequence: TGTGCCAGCAGCTCGGCTAGTTACAATGAGCAGTTCTTC.

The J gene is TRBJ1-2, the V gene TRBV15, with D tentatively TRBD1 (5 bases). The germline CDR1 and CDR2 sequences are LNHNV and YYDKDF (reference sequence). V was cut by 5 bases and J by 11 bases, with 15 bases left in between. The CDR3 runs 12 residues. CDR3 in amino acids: CATSAGTVLYTF. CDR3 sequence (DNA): TGTGCCACCAGCGCCGGGACTGTGCTTTACACCTTC.

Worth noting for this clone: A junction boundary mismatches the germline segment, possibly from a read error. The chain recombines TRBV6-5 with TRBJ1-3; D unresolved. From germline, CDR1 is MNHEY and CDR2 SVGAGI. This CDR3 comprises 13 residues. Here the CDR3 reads CASSGSSRNTIYF. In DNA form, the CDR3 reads TGTGCCAGCAGCGGGAGCTCTAGAAACACCATATATTTT.

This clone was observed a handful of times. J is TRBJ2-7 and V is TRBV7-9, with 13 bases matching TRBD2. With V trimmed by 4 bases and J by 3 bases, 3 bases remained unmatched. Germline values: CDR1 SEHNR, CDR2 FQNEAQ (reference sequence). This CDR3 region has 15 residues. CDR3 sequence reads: CASSSRLAGGYEQYF. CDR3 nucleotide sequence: TGTGCCAGCAGCTCAAGACTAGCGGGGGGCTACGAGCAGTACTTC. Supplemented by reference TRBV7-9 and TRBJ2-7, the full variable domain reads DTGVSQNPRHKITKRGQNVTFRCDPISEHNRLYWYRQTLGQGPEFLTYFQNEAQLEKSRLLSDRFSAERPKGSFSTLEIQRTEQGDSAMYLCASSSRLAGGYEQYFGPGTRLTVT.

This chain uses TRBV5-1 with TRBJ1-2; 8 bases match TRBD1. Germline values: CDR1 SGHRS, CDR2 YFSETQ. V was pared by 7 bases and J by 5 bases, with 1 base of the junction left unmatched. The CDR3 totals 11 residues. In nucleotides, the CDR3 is TGCGCCAGCCGGGACAGGTATGGCTACACCTTC. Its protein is CASRDRYGYTF.

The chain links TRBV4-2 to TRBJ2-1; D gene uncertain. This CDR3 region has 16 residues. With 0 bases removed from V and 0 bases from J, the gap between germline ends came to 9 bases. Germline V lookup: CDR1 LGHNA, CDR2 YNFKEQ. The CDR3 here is CASSQDPPSSYNEQFF. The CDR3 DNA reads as TGTGCCAGCAGCCAAGACCCCCCGAGCTCCTACAATGAGCAGTTCTTC.

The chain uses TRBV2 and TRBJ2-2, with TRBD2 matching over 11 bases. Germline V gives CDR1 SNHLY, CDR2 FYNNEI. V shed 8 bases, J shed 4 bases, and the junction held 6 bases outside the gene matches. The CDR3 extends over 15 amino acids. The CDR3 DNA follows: TGTGCCAGCCTCCTAGCGGGGGGTTTCACCGGGGAGCTGTTTTTT. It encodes CASLLAGGFTGELFF.

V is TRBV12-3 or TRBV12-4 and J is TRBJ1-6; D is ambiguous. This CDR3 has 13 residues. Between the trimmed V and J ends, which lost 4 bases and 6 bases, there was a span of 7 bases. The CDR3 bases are TGTGCCAGCAGTTCCACAAGTAATTCACCCCTCCACTTT. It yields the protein CASSSTSNSPLHF.

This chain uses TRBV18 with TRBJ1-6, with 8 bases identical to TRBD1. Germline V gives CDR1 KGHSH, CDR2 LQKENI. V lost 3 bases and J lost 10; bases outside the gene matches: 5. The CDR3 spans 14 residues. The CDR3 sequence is CASSPDREGSPLHF. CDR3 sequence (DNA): TGTGCCAGCTCACCGGACAGGGAAGGGTCACCCCTCCACTTT.

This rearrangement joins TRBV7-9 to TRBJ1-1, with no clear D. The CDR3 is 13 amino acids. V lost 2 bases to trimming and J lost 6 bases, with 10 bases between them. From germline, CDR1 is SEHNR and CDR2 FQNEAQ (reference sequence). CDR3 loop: CASSLSELPEAFF. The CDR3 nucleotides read TGTGCCAGCAGCTTATCGGAGTTGCCTGAAGCTTTCTTT.

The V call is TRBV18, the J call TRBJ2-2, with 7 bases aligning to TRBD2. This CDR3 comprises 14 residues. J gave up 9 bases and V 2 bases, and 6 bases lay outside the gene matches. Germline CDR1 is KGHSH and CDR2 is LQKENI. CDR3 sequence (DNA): TGTGCCAGCTCACCATCGGGAGGTCGGAGGGAGCTGTTTTTT. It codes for CASSPSGGRRELFF.

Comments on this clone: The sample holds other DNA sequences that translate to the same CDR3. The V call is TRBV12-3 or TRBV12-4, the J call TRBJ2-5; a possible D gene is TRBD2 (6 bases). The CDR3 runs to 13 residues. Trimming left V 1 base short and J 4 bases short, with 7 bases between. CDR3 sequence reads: CASSLGSGETQYF. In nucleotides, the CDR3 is TGTGCCAGCAGTTTAGGTAGCGGAGAGACCCAGTACTTC.

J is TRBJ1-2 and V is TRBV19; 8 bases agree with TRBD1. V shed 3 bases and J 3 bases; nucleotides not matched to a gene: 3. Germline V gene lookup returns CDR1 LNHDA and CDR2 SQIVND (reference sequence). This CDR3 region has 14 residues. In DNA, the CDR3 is TGTGCCAGTAGTATTCAGGGGGCGGACTATGGCTACACCTTC. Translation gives CASSIQGADYGYTF.

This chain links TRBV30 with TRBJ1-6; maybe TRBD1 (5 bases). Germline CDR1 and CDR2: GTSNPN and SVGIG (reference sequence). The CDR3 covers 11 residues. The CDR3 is CASEKGSPLHF. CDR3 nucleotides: TGTGCTTCCGAAAAGGGGTCACCCCTCCACTTT.